The following is a T cell receptor beta chain sequence with its context. The target of this receptor is not known. The input lacks base qualities; no much larger clone sits a single base away. Donors were healthy HIV-negative adults with no recently reported acute infections or vaccinations. All donors were Caucasian adults living in Nashville, Tennessee, USA. CD4+ T cells were enriched by magnetic negative selection, after which naive cells were positively selected on CD45RA and the negative fraction was taken as the memory subset. After blood collection by leukapheresis, PBMCs were isolated using Ficoll-Histopaque density gradient centrifugation and then cryopreserved in the vapor phase of liquid nitrogen. Purity and quantity of every magnetically sorted T cell population were checked by analytical flow cytometry. Each sorted fraction had its genomic DNA isolated and then quantified by UV absorbance on a Nanodrop 2000c.

According to the germline V gene, CDR1 reads SGHTA and CDR2 reads FQGTGA. CDR3 length: 13 amino acids, cysteine to phenylalanine. Just the 39-base CDR3 DNA is kept, in frame starting at base 1. A distance of 8 bases separates the germline ends of V and J, which lose 6 bases and 0 bases respectively. TCR CDR3 regions were amplified from genomic DNA by multiplex PCR using the deep immunoSEQ assay. Extracted genomic DNA from each cell subset was distributed evenly across all wells of several immunoSEQ 96-well plates, and each plate was treated as a replicate. Each replicate PCR for sorted subsets received roughly 0.2 ug genomic DNA, equal to 28,000 or so T cell genomes. Purified libraries were measured with a Qubit 3.0 fluorometer, size-checked on a Bioanalyzer 2100, and measured again with the KAPA Library Quantification kit. A separate single-read 150-cycle Illumina NextSeq 550 flow cell was used to sequence each immunoSEQ 96-well plate. The authors' pipeline ran thus. Because the immunoSEQ output held only junctional sequences and lacked quality scores, the filtering could not match the filtering applied to full-length reads. To assign V/J genes and CDR3, sequences were annotated using PyIR, a Python wrapper for IgBLAST v1.9, with IMGT germline references. Reads with weak V/J assignments (E-value above 1e-6), missing CDR3, stop codons, out-of-frame junctions, or ambiguous translated residues were removed. A V3J clonotype was defined by an identical inferred V gene, J gene, and CDR3 amino acid sequence. The percentage overlap between two repertoires was calculated by dividing the number of shared unique clonotypes by the size of the smaller repertoire. Richness of each repertoire was evaluated using RTK rarefaction, the Chao1 estimator, and Recon v2.1 estimates of unobserved clonotypes. For all TCRbeta clonotypes obtained by the gDNA method from a handful of donors, generation probabilities were computed with OLGA. Here the immuneACCESS table is served through TCRdb, limited to in-frame sequences with V and J called. Missing clones are a known gap in these copies; in checked studies unresolved V genes cover under half, and the rest lacks a known reason. V, J and clone size reflect that table, while D and trimming were determined from the DNA. The table for this sample lists about 1.1 million clones; around three quarters of them were counted only once. Together, the top ten hold 0.5% to 0.65% of the sample.

The source of the sample is a study of shared clonotypes between healthy human individuals (dated by TCRdb to the early 2020s). Broadly, across the study: A couple of women and three men aged 18 to 49 years were included in the cohort. For each donor, CD4 naive and CD4 memory were each run on three plates, CD8 naive on two plates, and CD8 memory on one plate. To estimate repertoire size and how much clonotypes are shared between individuals, the study performed deep sequencing of blood TCR repertoires from a handful of healthy adults. To increase sequencing depth and limit assay-specific biases, TCR repertoire library preparation and sequencing were carried out by different laboratories using diverse techniques. Each donor's leukapheresis produced roughly between about 0.9 and 9.5 billion PBMCs. Summary of the overall study and its limitations: Compared with non-shared clonotypes, the clonotypes found in all four sorted-subset donors had higher generation probabilities. Because the study included a small number of donors, the genetic and exposure-history diversity represented was limited. Sharing across several donors was observed for around 4.8% of naive CD4, over 3% of naive CD8, about 2.3% of memory CD4, and roughly 0.43% of memory CD8 clonotypes. Estimated clonotype richness was generally larger for naive than for memory subsets. Sampling was restricted to blood, and TCR repertoires in tissue are likely to differ from TCR repertoires in blood. Even with the large sequencing depth, rarefaction of the sorted-subset datasets indicated that sequencing was incomplete. Based on pairwise subsampling, the degree of clonotype sharing among donors was expected to be affected by sequencing depth.

This sequence was found in a man between 18 and 35 years old in good health. Some clones in this sample may be carry-over from other donors' samples. The material sequenced was memory CD4+ T cells from PBMCs. The cell subset or site label, read with the paper, signifies: CD45RA-negative fraction. The chain was built from TRBV7-3 and TRBJ1-1; the D gene lacks a confident call. CDR3 region: CASRADLNTEAFF. The sequence in DNA is TGTGCCAGCAGGGCAGACTTGAACACTGAAGCTTTCTTT.